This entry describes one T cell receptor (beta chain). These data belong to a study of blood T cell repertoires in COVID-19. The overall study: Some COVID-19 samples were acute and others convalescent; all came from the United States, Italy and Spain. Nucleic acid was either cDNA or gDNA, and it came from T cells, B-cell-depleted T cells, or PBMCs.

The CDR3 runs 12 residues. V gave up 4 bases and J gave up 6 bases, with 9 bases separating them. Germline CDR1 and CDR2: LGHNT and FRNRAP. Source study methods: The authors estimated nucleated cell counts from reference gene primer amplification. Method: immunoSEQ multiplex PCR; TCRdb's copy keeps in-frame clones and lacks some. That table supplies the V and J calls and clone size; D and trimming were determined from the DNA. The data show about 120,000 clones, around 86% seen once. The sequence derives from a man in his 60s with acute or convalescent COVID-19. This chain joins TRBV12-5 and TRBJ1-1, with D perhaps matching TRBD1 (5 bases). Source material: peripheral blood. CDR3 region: CASGSQGSEAFF. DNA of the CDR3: TGTGCTAGTGGTTCTCAGGGTTCTGAAGCTTTCTTT.